These 5 T cell receptor beta chains were sequenced from one sample in a study of T cells after yellow fever vaccination. TCRdb fed the 5' RACE reads into MiXCR, producing one record per CDR3 protein. This table holds 300,000 to 400,000 distinct CDR3 sequences, under 15% found once. The source material was CD4+ T cells sorted from PBMCs, sampled 15 days after the yellow fever booster vaccination. These receptor sequences come from a man younger than 35 who received the YFV17D yellow fever vaccine.

CDR3: CASHPGWYNEQFF. CDR3 coding DNA: TGTGCCAGCCACCCGGGGTGGTACAATGAGCAGTTCTTC. This sequence joins TRBV6-1 and TRBJ2-1, with TRBD2 as a possible D gene (5 bases). The CDR3 has 13 amino acids. Germline V gene sequence: CDR1 MNHNS, CDR2 SASEGT. V was clipped by 8 bases and J by 4 bases, with 12 bases between them.

CDR3 loop: CASSIERRETQYF. The CDR3 nucleotides read TGTGCCAGTAGTATAGAGCGGAGGGAGACCCAGTACTTC. V and J are TRBV19 and TRBJ2-5; the D gene is possibly TRBD2 (5 bases). Trimming cost V 0 bases and J 5 bases, with 7 bases left between them. Germline values: CDR1 LNHDA, CDR2 SQIVND (reference sequence). The CDR3 contains 13 residues.

The chain is built from TRBV11-2 and TRBJ2-3, with D possibly matching TRBD2 (6 bases). Germline V gives CDR1 SGHAT, CDR2 FQNNGV. Trimming pared 4 bases from V and 9 bases from J, leaving 14 bases between. The CDR3 contains 13 residues. The CDR3 is CASSSTEGGTQYF. CDR3 DNA: TGTGCCAGCAGCTCTACAGAGGGAGGCACGCAGTATTTT.

The V call is TRBV7-9, the J call TRBJ2-7, with TRBD1 identical over 8 bases. CDR3 length: 13 amino acids. Germline V gene data show CDR1 as SEHNR and CDR2 as FQNEAQ (reference sequence). With V trimmed by 5 bases and J by 6 bases, 6 bases remained unmatched. CDR3 in amino acids: CASSPGGAGEQYV. In DNA, the CDR3 is TGTGCCAGCAGCCCAGGGGGCGCGGGCGAGCAGTACGTC.

The V gene is TRBV9, the J gene TRBJ1-1, with TRBD1 as a possible D gene (6 bases). Between the trimmed V and J ends, which lost 0 bases and 3 bases, there was a span of 18 bases. The germline CDR1 and CDR2 sequences are SGDLS and YYNGEE. The CDR3 sequence is 17 residues long. In DNA, the CDR3 is TGTGCCAGCAGCGTAGAGGGGGGACACTCAAGGGACACTGAAGCTTTCTTT. Its protein is CASSVEGGHSRDTEAFF.